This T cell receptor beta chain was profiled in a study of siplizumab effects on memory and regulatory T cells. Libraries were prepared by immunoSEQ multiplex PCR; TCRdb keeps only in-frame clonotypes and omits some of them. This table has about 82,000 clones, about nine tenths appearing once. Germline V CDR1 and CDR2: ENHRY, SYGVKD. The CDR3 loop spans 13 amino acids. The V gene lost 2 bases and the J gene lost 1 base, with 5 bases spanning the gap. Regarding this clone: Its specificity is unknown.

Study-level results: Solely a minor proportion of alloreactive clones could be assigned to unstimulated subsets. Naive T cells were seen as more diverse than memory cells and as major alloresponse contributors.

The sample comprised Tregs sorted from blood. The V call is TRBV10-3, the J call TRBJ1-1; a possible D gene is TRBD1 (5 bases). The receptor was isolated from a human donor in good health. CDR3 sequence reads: CAISERGNTEAFF. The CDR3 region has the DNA TGTGCCATCAGTGAGAGGGGGAACACTGAAGCTTTCTTT.